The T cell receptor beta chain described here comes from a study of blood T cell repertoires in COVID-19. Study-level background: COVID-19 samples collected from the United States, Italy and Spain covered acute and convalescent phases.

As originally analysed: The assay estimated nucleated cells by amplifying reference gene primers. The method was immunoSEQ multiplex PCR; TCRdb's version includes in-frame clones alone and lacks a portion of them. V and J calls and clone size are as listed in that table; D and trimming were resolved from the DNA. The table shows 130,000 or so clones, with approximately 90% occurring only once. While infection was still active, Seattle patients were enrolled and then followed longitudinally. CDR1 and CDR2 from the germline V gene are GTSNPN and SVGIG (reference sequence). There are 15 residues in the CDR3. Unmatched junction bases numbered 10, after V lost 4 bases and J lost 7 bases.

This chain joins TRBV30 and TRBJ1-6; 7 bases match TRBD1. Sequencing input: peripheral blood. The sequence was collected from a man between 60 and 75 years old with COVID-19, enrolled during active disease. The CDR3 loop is CAWNPTGQENSPLHF. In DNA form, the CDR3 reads TGTGCCTGGAATCCTACAGGACAGGAAAATTCACCCCTCCACTTT.